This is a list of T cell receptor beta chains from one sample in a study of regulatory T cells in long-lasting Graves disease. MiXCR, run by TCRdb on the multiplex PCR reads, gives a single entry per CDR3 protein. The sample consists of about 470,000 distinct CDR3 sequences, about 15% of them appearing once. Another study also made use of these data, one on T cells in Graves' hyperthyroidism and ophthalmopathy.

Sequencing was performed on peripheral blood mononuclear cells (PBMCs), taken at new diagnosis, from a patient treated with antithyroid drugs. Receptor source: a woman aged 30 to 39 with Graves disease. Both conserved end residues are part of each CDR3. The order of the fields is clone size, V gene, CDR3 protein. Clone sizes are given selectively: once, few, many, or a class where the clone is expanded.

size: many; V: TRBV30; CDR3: CAWNQGLAKNIQYF
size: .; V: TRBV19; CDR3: CASSMKVGQYNEQFF
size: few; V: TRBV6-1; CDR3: CANSTRDANTGELFF
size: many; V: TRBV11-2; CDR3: CASSLAGQGPYEQYF
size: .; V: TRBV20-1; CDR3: CSAGVVDTQYF
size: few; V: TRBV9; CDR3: CASSPPTSSYNEQFF
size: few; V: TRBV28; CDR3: CASSLWGAWGQRNTEAFF
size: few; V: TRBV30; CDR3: CAWTMGAGGGETQYF
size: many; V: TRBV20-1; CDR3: CSASDRGDTQYF
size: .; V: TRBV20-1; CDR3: CSARDPLRETQYF
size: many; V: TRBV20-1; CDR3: CSARDYSGRGNTGELFF
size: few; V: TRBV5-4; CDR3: CASSLGGAASTDTQYF
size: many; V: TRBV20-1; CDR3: CSANPRGGTEAFF
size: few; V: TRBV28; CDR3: CASSFSDFSYNSPLHF
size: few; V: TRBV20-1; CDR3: CSGLAGSYNEQFF
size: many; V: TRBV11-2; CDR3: CASSFTLASGKAEQFF
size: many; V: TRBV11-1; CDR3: CASSPRTGDPNTGELFF
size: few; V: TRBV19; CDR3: CASSIALYNEQFF
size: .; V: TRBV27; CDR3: CASSLGAVGELFF
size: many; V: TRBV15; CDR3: CATSADWAGSADTEAFF
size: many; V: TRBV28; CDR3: CASTPGLSQETQYF
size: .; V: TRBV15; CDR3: CATSRDRNTGELFF
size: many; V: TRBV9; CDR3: CASSVESGRALGEQFF